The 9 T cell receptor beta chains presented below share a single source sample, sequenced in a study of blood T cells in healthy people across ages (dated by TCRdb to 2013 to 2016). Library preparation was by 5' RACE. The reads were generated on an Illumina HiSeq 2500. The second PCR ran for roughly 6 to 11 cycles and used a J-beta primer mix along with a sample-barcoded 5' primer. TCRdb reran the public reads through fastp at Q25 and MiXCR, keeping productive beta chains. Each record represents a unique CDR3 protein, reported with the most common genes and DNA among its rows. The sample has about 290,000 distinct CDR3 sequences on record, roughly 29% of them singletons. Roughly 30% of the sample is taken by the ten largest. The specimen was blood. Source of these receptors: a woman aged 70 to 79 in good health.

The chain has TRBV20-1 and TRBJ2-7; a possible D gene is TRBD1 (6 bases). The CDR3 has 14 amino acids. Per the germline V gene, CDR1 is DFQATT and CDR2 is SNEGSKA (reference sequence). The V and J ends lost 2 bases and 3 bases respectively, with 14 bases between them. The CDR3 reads CSARKQGKLYEQYF. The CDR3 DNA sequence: TGCAGTGCTAGAAAACAGGGAAAGCTCTACGAGCAGTACTTC.

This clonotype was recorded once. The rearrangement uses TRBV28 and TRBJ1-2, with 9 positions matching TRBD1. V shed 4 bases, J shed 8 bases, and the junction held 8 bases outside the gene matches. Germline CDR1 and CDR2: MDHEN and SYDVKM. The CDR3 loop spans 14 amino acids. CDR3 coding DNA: TGTGCCAGCAGTTCAGCCGGGACAGGGAGAGGCTACACCTTC. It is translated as CASSSAGTGRGYTF.

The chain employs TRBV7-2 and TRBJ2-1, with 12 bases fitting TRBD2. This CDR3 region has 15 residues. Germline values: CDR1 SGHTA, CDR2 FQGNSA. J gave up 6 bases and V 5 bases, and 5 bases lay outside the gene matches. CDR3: CASSRTSGKGNEQFF. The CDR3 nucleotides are TGTGCCAGCAGCCGGACTAGCGGGAAGGGCAATGAGCAGTTCTTC.

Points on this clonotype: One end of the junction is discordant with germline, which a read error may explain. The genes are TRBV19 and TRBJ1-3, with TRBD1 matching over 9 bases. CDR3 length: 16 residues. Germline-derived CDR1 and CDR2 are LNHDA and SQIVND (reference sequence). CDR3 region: CASSIPGTGHGNAIYF. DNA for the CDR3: TGTGCCAGTAGTATACCGGGGACAGGGCATGGAAACGCCATATATTTT.

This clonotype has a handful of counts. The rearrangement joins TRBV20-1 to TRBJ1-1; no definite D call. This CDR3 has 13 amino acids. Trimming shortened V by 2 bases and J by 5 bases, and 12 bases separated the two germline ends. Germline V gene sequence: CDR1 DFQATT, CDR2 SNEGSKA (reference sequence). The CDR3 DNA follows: TGCAGTGCTAGAAACCCTCGGGAGACTGAAGCTTTCTTT. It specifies CSARNPRETEAFF.

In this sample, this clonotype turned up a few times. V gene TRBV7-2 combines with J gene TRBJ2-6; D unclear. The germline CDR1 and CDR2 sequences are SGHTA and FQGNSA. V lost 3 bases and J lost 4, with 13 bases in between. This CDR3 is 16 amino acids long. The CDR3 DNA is TGTGCCAGCAGCTTGGGTGTGGAAGCCGGGGCCAACGTCCTGACTTTC. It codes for CASSLGVEAGANVLTF.

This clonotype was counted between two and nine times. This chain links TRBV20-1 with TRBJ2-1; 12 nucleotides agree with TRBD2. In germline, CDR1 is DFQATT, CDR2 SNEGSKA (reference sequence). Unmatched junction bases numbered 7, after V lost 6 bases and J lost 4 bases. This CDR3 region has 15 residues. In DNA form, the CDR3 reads TGCAGTGCAGACCCCGGACTAGCGGGGTACAATGAGCAGTTCTTC. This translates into CSADPGLAGYNEQFF.

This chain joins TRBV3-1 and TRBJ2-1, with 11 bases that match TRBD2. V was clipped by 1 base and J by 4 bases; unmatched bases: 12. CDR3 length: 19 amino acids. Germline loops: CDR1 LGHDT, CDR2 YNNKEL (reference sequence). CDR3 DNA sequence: TGTGCCAGCAGCCAAGGGGGGGCAGTCGGGACTAGCGGATACAATGAGCAGTTCTTC. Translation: CASSQGGAVGTSGYNEQFF.

In DNA, the CDR3 is TGTGCCAGCAGTGGGACAGGGGTGGGCTACACCTTC. Its translation is CASSGTGVGYTF. This sequence joins TRBV27 and TRBJ1-2, with 10 bases fitting TRBD1. The ends lost 5 bases at V and 8 bases at J; junction bases unmatched: 2. This CDR3 comprises 12 residues. Germline CDR1 MNHEY, CDR2 SMNVEV (reference sequence).